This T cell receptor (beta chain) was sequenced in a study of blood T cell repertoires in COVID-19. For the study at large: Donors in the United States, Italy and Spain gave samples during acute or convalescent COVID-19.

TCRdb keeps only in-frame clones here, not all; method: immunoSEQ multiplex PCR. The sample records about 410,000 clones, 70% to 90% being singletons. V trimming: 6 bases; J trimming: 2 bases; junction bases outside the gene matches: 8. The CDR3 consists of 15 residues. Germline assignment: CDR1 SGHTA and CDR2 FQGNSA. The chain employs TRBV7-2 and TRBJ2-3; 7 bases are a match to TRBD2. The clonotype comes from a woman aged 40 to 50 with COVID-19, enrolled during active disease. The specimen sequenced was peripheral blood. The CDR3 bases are TGTGCCAGCAGGAACCGGGACTACCCCACAGATACGCAGTATTTT. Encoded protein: CASRNRDYPTDTQYF.